The T cell receptor beta chain described here comes from a study of T cells after posttransplantation cyclophosphamide. Study findings and constraints: Skin or GI-infiltrating T cells shared few TRB sequences with blood. Recipient CMV seropositivity and CMV reactivation strongly tracked TRB clonality.

Measured with immunoSEQ multiplex PCR; TCRdb has only the in-frame clones, and not every one. Seen here are some 11,000 clones, over 2% observed once, and the top ten hold around 15%. V lost 11 bases, J lost 6 bases, and 11 bases stayed unmatched. The CDR3 has 16 residues. The germline gives CDR1 SNHLY, CDR2 FYNNEI. A marrow graft followed busulfan-fludarabine conditioning, with cyclophosphamide on days +3 and +4. This clone was seen a handful of times. No antigen is known for it. The chain employs TRBV2 and TRBJ2-2, with TRBD2 matching over 14 bases. The sample was PBMCs, taken after allogeneic stem cell transplant with posttransplant cyclophosphamide. The source of this sequence is a male patient between 25 and 40 years old who received an allogeneic stem cell transplant from a related donor, was CMV-positive, and had no GVHD. Some T cells may trace back to the graft donor. The CDR3 loop is CAGGRRLAGGPGELFF. The CDR3 bases are TGTGCCGGGGGACGGAGACTAGCGGGAGGGCCCGGGGAGCTGTTTTTT. The whole variable domain, filled in from reference TRBV2 and TRBJ2-2, reads EPEVTQTPSHQVTQMGQEVILRCVPISNHLYFYWYRQILGQKVEFLVSFYNNEISEKSEIFDDQFSVERPDGSNFTLKIRSTKLEDSAMYFCAGGRRLAGGPGELFFGEGSRLTVL.